This T cell receptor (beta chain) was retrieved from a study of CD8+CD57+ T cells in acquired aplastic anemia. Study conclusions and caveats: Found in both controls and patients were about 30 CD8+ CDR3 sequences.

This clonotype was picked up many times. Its antigen is unidentified. An expansion of CD8+CD57+ cells by flow cytometry had been shown in patients chosen for sequencing. CDR1 and CDR2 (germline): SGHTA, FQGNSA. This CDR3 has 16 residues. The junction had 7 bases not matched to a gene; V was cut back by 6 bases and J by 2 bases. It was genomic DNA that served as the template for profiling TCR beta VDJ and CDR3. TCRdb called the reads again in MiXCR, with one record for every CDR3 protein. The sample has approximately 190,000 distinct CDR3 sequences, approximately 50% seen once. This chain uses TRBV7-2 with TRBJ2-1; 10 positions agree with TRBD2. The sequencing input was sorted CD4+, CD8+, or CD8+CD57+ T cells (not recorded which) from PBMCs. The source of this sequence is a human donor with aplastic anemia. In DNA, the CDR3 is TGTGCCAGCAGGGAGCGGGAGGGGTTCGCCTACAATGAGCAGTTCTTC. It is translated as CASREREGFAYNEQFF.